The entry below gives a single T cell receptor (beta chain) sequence along with its context. This clone was seen just once. Its antigen has not been determined. No qualities accompany the bases; no much larger clone lies one base away. This sample stems from a study of CD8 T cells in seronegative destructive rheumatoid arthritis (dated by TCRdb to 2019 to 2021). The study in broad terms: At the time of sampling, most of the eight CND-RA patients were on biological drugs. Peripheral CD8+ TCRbeta repertoires were compared between CCP-negative destructive rheumatoid arthritis (CND-RA) patients and newly diagnosed seropositive RA, seronegative RA and healthy controls. The seropositive RA, seronegative RA and healthy control comparison cohorts were taken from a previously published TCRbeta dataset and were not newly sequenced.

The paper's findings and limits, for the study overall: After adjusting for age, CND-RA patients appeared to have less diverse, more clonal CD8+ TCRbeta repertoires than other RA subtypes. The small size of the CND-RA cohort was noted as a limitation of the study. Because diagnostic samples were lacking, the TCR repertoire differences may partly reflect years of poor disease control rather than having been present at onset. CND-RA repertoires showed more CMV-reactive and fewer influenza A-reactive CD8+ TCRbeta sequences than controls and other RA subtypes. No public clonotype enrichment survived Benjamini-Hochberg correction across the approximately 120,000 clonotypes tested. A distinct set of enriched public clonotypes appeared to be present in CND-RA patients, and the authors interpreted this finding as support for a separate disease subset.

CDR1 and CDR2, looked up from the germline V gene, are MGHDK and SYGVNS. The germline V and J ends show losses of 11 bases and 3 bases respectively, and no gene match explains 5 bases of the junction. From the cysteine through the phenylalanine, the CDR3 covers 12 amino acids. Only CDR3 DNA remains: 36 bases, in frame from the first base. CND-RA patients tested negative on the clinical CCP2 antibody test, and even with active therapy their joint destruction kept progressing. Every CND-RA patient showed typical joint destruction in the wrists and ankles and had failed conventional anti-rheumatic therapy. Sampling of CND-RA patients was performed not at diagnosis but after long disease histories, which spanned decades in several cases. Roughly 48 millilitres of EDTA-anticoagulated peripheral blood were collected from each patient. Ficoll-Paque PLUS density gradient separation was used to isolate peripheral blood mononuclear cells. Using AutoMACS magnetic bead positive selection, CD8+ cells were isolated from either fresh or cryopreserved PBMCs, and flow cytometry was used to check purity. Nucleospin Tissue or Tissue XS kits were used for genomic DNA extraction, and quantification was performed on a Qubit 2.0 fluorometer.

Genomic DNA from CD8+ cells was used for TCRbeta sequencing, which was performed according to the manufacturer's instructions. A genomics technology centre in Finland performed the TCRbeta sequencing with the immunoSEQ assay. Per the original workflow: Clonotype tables generated by the immunoSEQ preprocessing pipeline were converted into VDJtools format, and non-productive clonotypes were filtered out. Samples with fewer than 10,000 reads were excluded, the remaining samples were subsampled to 10,000 reads, and most of the eight CND-RA samples met this threshold. The VDJtools CalcDiversityStats function was applied to data subsampled to 10,000 reads to calculate Shannon-Wiener, Simpson and clonality indices. Non-singleton TCRbeta clonotypes were hard-matched, with no mismatches allowed, against VDJdb to infer antigen specificity. CDR3 sequences that differed by one amino acid (Hamming distance 1) were grouped together into clusters with potentially shared antigen targets. After groups were resampled to six samples, public clonotypes were tested for group enrichment with one-sided Fisher's exact tests, and this procedure was repeated ten times. This immuneACCESS table, as held by TCRdb, lists in-frame sequences with V and J called but not all clones. Of the missing ones, under half trace to an unresolved V gene in checked studies; the others have no known cause. For V, J and clone size, that table is used; D and trimming come from the DNA. Recorded for this sample are under 15,000 clones; less than 90% of them occurred a single time. The ten top clones hold roughly a quarter of the sample.

This sequence was found in a woman between 30 and 55 years old with seronegative destructive rheumatoid arthritis. The material sequenced was CD8+ T cells from blood. The V and J genes are TRBV25-1 and TRBJ1-2; 8 junctional bases match TRBD1. The nucleotide sequence is TGTGCCCACTCAGGGGGCGACTATGGCTACACCTTC. This gives the protein CAHSGGDYGYTF.